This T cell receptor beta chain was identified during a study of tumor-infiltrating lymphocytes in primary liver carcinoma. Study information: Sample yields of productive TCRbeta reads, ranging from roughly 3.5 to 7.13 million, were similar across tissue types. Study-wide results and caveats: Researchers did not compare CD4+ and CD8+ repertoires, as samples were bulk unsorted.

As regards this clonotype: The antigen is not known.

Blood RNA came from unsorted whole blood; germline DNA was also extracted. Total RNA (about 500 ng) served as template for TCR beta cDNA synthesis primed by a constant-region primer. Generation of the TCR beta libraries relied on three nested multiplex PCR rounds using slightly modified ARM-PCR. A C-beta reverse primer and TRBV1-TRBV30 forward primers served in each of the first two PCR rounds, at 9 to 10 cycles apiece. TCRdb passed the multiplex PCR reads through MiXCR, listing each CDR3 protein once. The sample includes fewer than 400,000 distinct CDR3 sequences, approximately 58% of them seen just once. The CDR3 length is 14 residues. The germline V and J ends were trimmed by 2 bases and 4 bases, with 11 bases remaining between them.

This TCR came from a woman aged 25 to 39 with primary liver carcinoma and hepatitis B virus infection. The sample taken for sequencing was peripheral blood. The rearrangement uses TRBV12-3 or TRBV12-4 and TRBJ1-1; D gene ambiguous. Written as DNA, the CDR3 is TGTGCCAGCAGTTTATATGAACGGGTCACTGAAGCTTTCTTT. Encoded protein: CASSLYERVTEAFF.